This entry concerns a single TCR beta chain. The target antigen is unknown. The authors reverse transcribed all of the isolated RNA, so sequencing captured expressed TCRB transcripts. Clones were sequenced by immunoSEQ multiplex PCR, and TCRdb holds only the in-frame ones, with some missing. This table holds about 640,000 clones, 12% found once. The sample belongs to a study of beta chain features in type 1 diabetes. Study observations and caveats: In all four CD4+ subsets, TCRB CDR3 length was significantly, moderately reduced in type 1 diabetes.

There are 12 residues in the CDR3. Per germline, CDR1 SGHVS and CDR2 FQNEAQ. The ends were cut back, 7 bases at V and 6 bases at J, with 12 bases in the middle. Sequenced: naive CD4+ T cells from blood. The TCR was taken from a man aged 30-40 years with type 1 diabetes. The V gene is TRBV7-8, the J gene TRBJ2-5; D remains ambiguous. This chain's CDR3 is CASTQMVQTQYF. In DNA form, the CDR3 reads TGTGCCAGCACTCAGATGGTACAGACCCAGTACTTC.